A single TCR beta chain is shown here with its context. Antigen specificity is unknown. The data were produced by immunoSEQ multiplex PCR, yet TCRdb's version contains in-frame clones alone and is incomplete. The table records 90,000 to 150,000 clones, 85% to 90% of them present only once. This entry is derived from a study of T cell responses to AZD1222 COVID-19 vaccine. Background on the study: Second-dose schedules of about 4 or about 12 weeks were combined. Study findings and constraints: Recipients of AZD1222 seropositive at baseline numbered only 5 or 6. Donors were largely white British and mainly female; clonal diversity was possibly underestimated.

There are 16 residues in the CDR3. Deletions cut 6 bases from V and 2 bases from J, with 17 bases between. Germline CDR1 reads LGHNT; CDR2 reads FRNRAP. This clonotype was sampled from an adult in good health. V and J are TRBV12-5 and TRBJ2-1; a weak D match, TRBD1 (6 bases). The sequenced sample was peripheral blood, obtained on day 0 of AZD1222 vaccination. The CDR3 region is CASGPARGSTYNEQFF. The CDR3 DNA reads TGTGCTAGTGGGCCGGCCAGGGGTAGCACCTACAATGAGCAGTTCTTC. The full variable domain, its missing parts supplied by reference TRBV12-5 and TRBJ2-1, is DARVTQTPRHKVTEMGQEVTMRCQPILGHNTVFWYRQTMMQGLELLAYFRNRAPLDDSGMPKDRFSAEMPDATLATLKIQPSEPRDSAVYFCASGPARGSTYNEQFFGPGTRLTVL.